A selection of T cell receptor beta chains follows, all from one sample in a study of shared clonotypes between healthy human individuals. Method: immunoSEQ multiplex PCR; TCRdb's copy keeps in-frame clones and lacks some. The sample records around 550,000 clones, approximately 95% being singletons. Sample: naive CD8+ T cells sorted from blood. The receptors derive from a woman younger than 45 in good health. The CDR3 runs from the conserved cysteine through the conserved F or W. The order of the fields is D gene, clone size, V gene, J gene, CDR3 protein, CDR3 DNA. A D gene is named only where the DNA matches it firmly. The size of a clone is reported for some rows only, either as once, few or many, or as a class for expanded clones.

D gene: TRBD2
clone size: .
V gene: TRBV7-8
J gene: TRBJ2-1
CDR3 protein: CASSLRLAGDNEQFF
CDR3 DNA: TGTGCCAGCAGCCTCCGACTAGCGGGGGACAATGAGCAGTTCTTC

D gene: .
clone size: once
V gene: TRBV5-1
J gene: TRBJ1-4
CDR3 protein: CASSQGKLEKLFF
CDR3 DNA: TGCGCCAGCAGCCAAGGGAAGCTTGAAAAACTGTTTTTT

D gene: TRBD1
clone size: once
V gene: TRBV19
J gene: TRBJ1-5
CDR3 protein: CASGGTGTLLIGDQPQHF
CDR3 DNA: TGTGCCAGTGGGGGGACAGGGACGCTCCTGATTGGGGATCAGCCCCAGCATTTT

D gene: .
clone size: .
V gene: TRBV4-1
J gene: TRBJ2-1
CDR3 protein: CASSRIRGVDEQFF
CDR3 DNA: TGCGCCAGCAGCCGCATAAGGGGAGTCGATGAGCAGTTCTTC

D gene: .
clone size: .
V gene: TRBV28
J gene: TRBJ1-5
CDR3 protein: CASSSPRVVDQPQHF
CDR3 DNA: TGTGCCAGCAGTTCGCCTCGGGTTGTGGATCAGCCCCAGCATTTT

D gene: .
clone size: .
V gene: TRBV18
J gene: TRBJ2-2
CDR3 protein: CASYTDSKNTGELFF
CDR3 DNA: TGTGCCAGCTATACGGACAGCAAGAACACCGGGGAGCTGTTTTTT

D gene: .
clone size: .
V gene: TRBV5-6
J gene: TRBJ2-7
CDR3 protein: CASSLEESSYEQYF
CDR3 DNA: TGTGCCAGCAGCTTGGAGGAGAGCTCCTACGAGCAGTACTTC

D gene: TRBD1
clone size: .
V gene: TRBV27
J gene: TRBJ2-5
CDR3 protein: CASSDDRVQTQYF
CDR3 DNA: TGTGCCAGCAGTGACGACAGGGTGCAGACCCAGTACTTC

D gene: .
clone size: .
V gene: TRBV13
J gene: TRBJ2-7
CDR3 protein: CASSLEVGVSYEQYF
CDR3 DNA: TGTGCCAGCAGCTTAGAGGTCGGCGTTTCCTACGAGCAGTACTTC

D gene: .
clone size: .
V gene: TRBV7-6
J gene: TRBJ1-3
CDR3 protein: CASRQQGGSGNTIYF
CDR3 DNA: TGTGCCAGCAGGCAACAGGGTGGCTCTGGAAACACCATATATTTT

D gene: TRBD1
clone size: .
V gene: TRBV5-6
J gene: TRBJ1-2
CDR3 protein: CASSYGTGANYGYTF
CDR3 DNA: TGTGCCAGCAGCTACGGGACAGGGGCGAACTATGGCTACACCTTC

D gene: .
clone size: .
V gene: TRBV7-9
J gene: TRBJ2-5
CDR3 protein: CASSLVLYQETQYF
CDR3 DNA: TGTGCCAGCAGCTTAGTTTTGTACCAAGAGACCCAGTACTTC

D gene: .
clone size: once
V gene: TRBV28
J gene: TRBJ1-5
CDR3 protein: CASSLSFFQPQHF
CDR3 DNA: TGTGCCAGCAGTTTATCTTTTTTTCAGCCCCAGCATTTT

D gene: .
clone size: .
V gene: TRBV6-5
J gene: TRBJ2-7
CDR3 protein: CASSYGPNYEQYF
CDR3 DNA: TGTGCCAGCAGTTACGGCCCGAACTACGAGCAGTACTTC

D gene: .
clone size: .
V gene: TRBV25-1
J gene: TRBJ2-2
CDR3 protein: CASSEYGVSNTGELFF
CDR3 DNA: TGTGCCAGCAGTGAATATGGCGTTTCGAACACCGGGGAGCTGTTTTTT

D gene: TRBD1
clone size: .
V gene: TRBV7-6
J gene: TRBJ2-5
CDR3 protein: CASSSTGEVGETQYF
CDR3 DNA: TGTGCCAGCAGCTCGACAGGGGAGGTTGGGGAGACCCAGTACTTC

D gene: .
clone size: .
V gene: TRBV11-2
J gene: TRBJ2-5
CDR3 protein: CASSFLGGTIVETQYF
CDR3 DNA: TGTGCCAGCAGCTTCCTGGGAGGGACAATAGTGGAGACCCAGTACTTC

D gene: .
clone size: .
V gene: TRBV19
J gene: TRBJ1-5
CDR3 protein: CASSRVGSFQPQHF
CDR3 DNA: TGTGCCAGTAGTAGGGTCGGATCCTTTCAGCCCCAGCATTTT

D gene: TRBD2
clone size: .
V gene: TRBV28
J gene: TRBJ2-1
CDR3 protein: CASSLWLSGSPNEQFF
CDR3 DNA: TGTGCCAGCAGTTTATGGTTAAGCGGGAGTCCCAATGAGCAGTTCTTC

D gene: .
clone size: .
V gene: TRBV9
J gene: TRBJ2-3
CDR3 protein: CASSVGPQGSFTDTQYF
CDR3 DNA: TGTGCCAGCAGCGTAGGACCCCAGGGTTCGTTCACAGATACGCAGTATTTT

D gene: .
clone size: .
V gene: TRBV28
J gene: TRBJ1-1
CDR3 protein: CASSSVEDSLANTEAFF
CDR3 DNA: TGTGCCAGCAGCTCAGTGGAGGACAGCTTAGCGAACACTGAAGCTTTCTTT

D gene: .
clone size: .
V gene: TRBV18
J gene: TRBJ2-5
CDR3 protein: CASSPDLQETQYF
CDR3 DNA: TGTGCCAGCTCACCTGACCTACAAGAGACCCAGTACTTC

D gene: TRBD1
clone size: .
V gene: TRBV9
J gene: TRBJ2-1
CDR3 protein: CASSVGGTGVDEQFF
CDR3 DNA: TGTGCCAGCAGCGTAGGTGGGACAGGGGTCGATGAGCAGTTCTTC

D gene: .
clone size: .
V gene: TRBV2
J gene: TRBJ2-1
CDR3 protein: CASSDLSGTRGDEQFF
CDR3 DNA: TGTGCCAGCAGTGACCTTAGCGGAACAAGAGGCGATGAGCAGTTCTTC

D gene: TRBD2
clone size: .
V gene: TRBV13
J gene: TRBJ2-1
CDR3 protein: CASSLTSGRENEQFF
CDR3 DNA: TGTGCCAGCAGCTTGACTAGCGGGAGGGAAAATGAGCAGTTCTTC

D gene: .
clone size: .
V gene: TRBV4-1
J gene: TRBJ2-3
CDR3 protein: CASSQDLFYSGRTDTQYF
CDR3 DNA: TGCGCCAGCAGCCAAGATCTGTTTTATAGCGGACGCACAGATACGCAGTATTTT

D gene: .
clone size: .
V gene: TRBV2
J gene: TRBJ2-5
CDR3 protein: CASMGEAETQYF
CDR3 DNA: TGTGCCAGCATGGGGGAGGCCGAGACCCAGTACTTC

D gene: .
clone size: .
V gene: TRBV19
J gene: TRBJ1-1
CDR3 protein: CASSIPGLSTEAFF
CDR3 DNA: TGTGCCAGTAGTATTCCAGGGCTCAGCACTGAAGCTTTCTTT

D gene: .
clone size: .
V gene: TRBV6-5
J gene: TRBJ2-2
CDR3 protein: CASSLTGIRTGELFF
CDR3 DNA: TGTGCCAGCAGCCTTACAGGGATTCGAACCGGGGAGCTGTTTTTT

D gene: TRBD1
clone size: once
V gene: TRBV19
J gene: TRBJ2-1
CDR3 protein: CATKPKQGANEQFF
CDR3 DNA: TGTGCCACCAAACCGAAACAGGGGGCGAATGAGCAGTTCTTC

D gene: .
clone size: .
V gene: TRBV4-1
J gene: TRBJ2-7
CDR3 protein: CASSTRDTTYEQYF
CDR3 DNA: TGCGCCAGCAGCACCCGGGACACCACCTACGAGCAGTACTTC

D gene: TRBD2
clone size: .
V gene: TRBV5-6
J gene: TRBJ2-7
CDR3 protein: CASSLETSGSYEQYF
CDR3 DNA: TGTGCCAGCAGCTTGGAGACTAGCGGGAGTTACGAGCAGTACTTC

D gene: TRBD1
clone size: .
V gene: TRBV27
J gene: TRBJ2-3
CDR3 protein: CASRTTGGSDTQYF
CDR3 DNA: TGTGCCAGCAGAACCACAGGGGGCTCAGATACGCAGTATTTT

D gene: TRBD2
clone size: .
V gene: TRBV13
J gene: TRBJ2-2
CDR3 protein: CASSSGTSGLNTGELFF
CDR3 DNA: TGTGCCAGCAGCTCGGGGACTAGCGGGCTGAACACCGGGGAGCTGTTTTTT

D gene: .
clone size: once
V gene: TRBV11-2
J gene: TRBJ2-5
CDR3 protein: CASSLVRQTQYF
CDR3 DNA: TGTGCCAGCAGCTTAGTTCGGCAGACCCAGTACTTC

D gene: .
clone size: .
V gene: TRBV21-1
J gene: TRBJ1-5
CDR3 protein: CASSKSESCNQPQHF
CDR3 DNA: TGTGCCAGCAGCAAAAGTGAAAGTTGCAATCAGCCCCAGCATTTT

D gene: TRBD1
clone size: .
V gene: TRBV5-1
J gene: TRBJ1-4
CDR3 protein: CASSPGDREREKLFF
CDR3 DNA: TGCGCCAGCAGCCCAGGGGACAGGGAGCGGGAAAAACTGTTTTTT

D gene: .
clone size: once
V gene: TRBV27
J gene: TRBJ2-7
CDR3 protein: CASRTLVSYEQYF
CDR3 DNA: TGTGCCAGCAGGACACTAGTGTCCTACGAGCAGTACTTC

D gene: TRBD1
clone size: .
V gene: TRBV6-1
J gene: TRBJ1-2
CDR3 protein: CATGTGDRYGYTF
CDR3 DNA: TGTGCCACCGGGACAGGGGATCGCTATGGCTACACCTTC

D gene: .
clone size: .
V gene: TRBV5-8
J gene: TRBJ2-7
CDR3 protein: CASSWTSLGSGEQYF
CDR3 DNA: TGTGCCAGCAGCTGGACCTCCCTAGGTTCGGGCGAGCAGTACTTC

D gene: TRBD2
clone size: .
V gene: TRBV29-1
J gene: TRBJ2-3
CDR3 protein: CSVEWTSGTYTDTQYF
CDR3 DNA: TGCAGCGTTGAATGGACTAGCGGGACTTACACAGATACGCAGTATTTT

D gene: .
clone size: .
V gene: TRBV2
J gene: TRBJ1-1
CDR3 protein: CASGGPRAPEAFF
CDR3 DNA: TGTGCCAGCGGGGGGCCCAGGGCTCCTGAAGCTTTCTTT

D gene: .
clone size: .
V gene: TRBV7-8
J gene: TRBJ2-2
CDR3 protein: CASSWGGETVTGELFF
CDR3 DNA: TGTGCCAGCAGCTGGGGGGGCGAGACCGTAACCGGGGAGCTGTTTTTT

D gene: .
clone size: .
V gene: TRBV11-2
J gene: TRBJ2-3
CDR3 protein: CASSSSRTDTQYF
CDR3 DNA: TGTGCCAGCAGCTCCAGTCGTACAGATACGCAGTATTTT

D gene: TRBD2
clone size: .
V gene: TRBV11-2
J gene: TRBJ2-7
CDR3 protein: CASSLGLALSSYEQYF
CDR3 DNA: TGTGCCAGCAGCTTGGGACTAGCCTTAAGCTCCTACGAGCAGTACTTC